A selection of T cell receptor beta chains follows, all from one sample in a study of control samples from healthy donors and cancer patients. Produced via immunoSEQ multiplex PCR; TCRdb's table is partial and in-frame only. The sample consists of over 40,000 clones, roughly 86% of them appearing once. Specimen: PBMCs. The receptor source for this set is a man aged 50-59 years with head and neck cancer. CDR3s include the opening cysteine and the closing phenylalanine or tryptophan. The order of the fields is V gene, clone size, D gene, J gene, CDR3 DNA, CDR3 protein. A D gene is named only where the DNA matches it firmly. A row's size may be missing; if present it is once, few, many or a size class.

V gene: TRBV4-1; clone size: -; D gene: -; J gene: TRBJ2-5; CDR3 DNA: TGCGCCAGCAGCCAAGAACACAGGGTCACGGTGACCCAGTACTTC; CDR3 protein: CASSQEHRVTVTQYF
V gene: TRBV2; clone size: -; D gene: -; J gene: TRBJ2-7; CDR3 DNA: TGTGCCAGCTACCAGGACAGCTCGTACGAGCAGTACTTC; CDR3 protein: CASYQDSSYEQYF
V gene: TRBV18; clone size: -; D gene: TRBD1; J gene: TRBJ2-5; CDR3 DNA: TGTGCCAGCTCACCATATGCGGGACAGGGGATCCAAGAGACCCAGTACTTC; CDR3 protein: CASSPYAGQGIQETQYF
V gene: TRBV28; clone size: -; D gene: TRBD1; J gene: TRBJ2-7; CDR3 DNA: TGTGCCAGCAGACCCCCGGGGACAGGGGGGGAGCAGTACTTC; CDR3 protein: CASRPPGTGGEQYF
V gene: TRBV5-6; clone size: -; D gene: TRBD1; J gene: TRBJ2-7; CDR3 DNA: TGTGCCAGCAGCTTGGTGGGACAGGGGACCTCCTACGAGCAGTACTTC; CDR3 protein: CASSLVGQGTSYEQYF
V gene: TRBV15; clone size: -; D gene: -; J gene: TRBJ2-2; CDR3 DNA: TGTGCCACCAGCGGGGCAAACACCGGGGAGCTGTTTTTT; CDR3 protein: CATSGANTGELFF
V gene: TRBV3-1/TRBV3-2; clone size: -; D gene: -; J gene: TRBJ2-7; CDR3 DNA: TGTGCCAGCAGCCAAGTACGGGACCGGCCCGAGCAGTACTTC; CDR3 protein: CASSQVRDRPEQYF
V gene: TRBV6-2/TRBV6-3; clone size: -; D gene: -; J gene: TRBJ1-5; CDR3 DNA: TGTGCCAGCAGTTACCAGCTGGGGCAGGGCAATAAAGATAGCAATCAGCCCCAGCATTTT; CDR3 protein: CASSYQLGQGNKDSNQPQHF
V gene: TRBV5-1; clone size: -; D gene: -; J gene: TRBJ2-1; CDR3 DNA: TGCGCCAGCAGCTTGGATAGCTGGGAGCAGTTCTTC; CDR3 protein: CASSLDSWEQFF
V gene: TRBV7-2; clone size: -; D gene: TRBD1; J gene: TRBJ2-5; CDR3 DNA: TGTGCCAGCAGCTGGGACAGGGGGCGGGAGGCCCAGTACTTC; CDR3 protein: CASSWDRGREAQYF
V gene: TRBV7-2; clone size: -; D gene: -; J gene: TRBJ2-2; CDR3 DNA: TGTGCCAGCAGCCGTAACAGGGGAGGGGCCGGGGAGCTGTTTTTT; CDR3 protein: CASSRNRGGAGELFF
V gene: TRBV12-3/TRBV12-4; clone size: -; D gene: -; J gene: TRBJ2-3; CDR3 DNA: TGTGCCAGCAGTTTGAAGTCCCATACGCAGTATTTT; CDR3 protein: CASSLKSHTQYF
V gene: TRBV5-1; clone size: -; D gene: -; J gene: TRBJ1-2; CDR3 DNA: TGCGCCAGCAGCTTGGTGGCGGGCCCCTATGGCTACACCTTC; CDR3 protein: CASSLVAGPYGYTF
V gene: TRBV7-8; clone size: -; D gene: -; J gene: TRBJ1-6; CDR3 DNA: TGTGCCAGCCGGGCCACCGAGATTCAATCACCCCTCCACTTT; CDR3 protein: CASRATEIQSPLHF
V gene: TRBV2; clone size: -; D gene: -; J gene: TRBJ1-2; CDR3 DNA: TGTGCCAGCAGTTTACAGGGACTAGCTGGCTACACCTTC; CDR3 protein: CASSLQGLAGYTF
V gene: TRBV4-3; clone size: -; D gene: TRBD2; J gene: TRBJ2-3; CDR3 DNA: TGCGCCAGCAGCCACGTCCGGGGGGGCACAGATACGCAGTATTTT; CDR3 protein: CASSHVRGGTDTQYF
V gene: TRBV5-1; clone size: -; D gene: -; J gene: TRBJ2-7; CDR3 DNA: TGCGCCAGCAGCTCTCAAATTTCCTACGAGCAGTACTTC; CDR3 protein: CASSSQISYEQYF
V gene: TRBV2; clone size: -; D gene: -; J gene: TRBJ1-1; CDR3 DNA: TGTGCCAGCCGCCGCGGACAGATGAACACTGAAGCTTTCTTT; CDR3 protein: CASRRGQMNTEAFF
V gene: TRBV6-6; clone size: -; D gene: -; J gene: TRBJ1-3; CDR3 DNA: TGTGCCAGCAGTTACGGGGCTGCTGGAAACACCATATATTTT; CDR3 protein: CASSYGAAGNTIYF
V gene: TRBV15; clone size: few; D gene: -; J gene: TRBJ1-4; CDR3 DNA: TGTGCCACCAGCAGAGACGGGAAAATGGAGGAAAAACTGTTTTTT; CDR3 protein: CATSRDGKMEEKLFF
V gene: TRBV5-1; clone size: -; D gene: TRBD1; J gene: TRBJ2-5; CDR3 DNA: TGCGCCAGCAGCACCCGCCGGGACAGGGGGCCGGAGACCCAGTACTTC; CDR3 protein: CASSTRRDRGPETQYF
V gene: TRBV11-3; clone size: -; D gene: TRBD1; J gene: TRBJ2-1; CDR3 DNA: TGTGCCAGCAGCTTTTCAACAGGGGGCGGGGATGAGCAGTTCTTC; CDR3 protein: CASSFSTGGGDEQFF
V gene: TRBV19; clone size: -; D gene: -; J gene: TRBJ2-2; CDR3 DNA: TGTGCCAGTCGGACCAGGGGCACCGGGGAGCTGTTTTTT; CDR3 protein: CASRTRGTGELFF
V gene: TRBV11-2; clone size: -; D gene: TRBD1; J gene: TRBJ2-2; CDR3 DNA: TGTGCCAGCAGCGGCAAAACCGGGACAGCGAACACCGGGGAGCTGTTTTTT; CDR3 protein: CASSGKTGTANTGELFF
V gene: TRBV28; clone size: -; D gene: -; J gene: TRBJ2-7; CDR3 DNA: TGTGCCAGCAGGGGACGGATCAACTACGAGCAGTACTTC; CDR3 protein: CASRGRINYEQYF
V gene: TRBV19; clone size: -; D gene: -; J gene: TRBJ2-5; CDR3 DNA: TGTGCCAGTAGTTCAGGGGCTACCCCCGAGACCCAGTACTTC; CDR3 protein: CASSSGATPETQYF
V gene: TRBV10-2; clone size: -; D gene: -; J gene: TRBJ2-7; CDR3 DNA: TGCGCCAGACCGACGCGGGGACCAAGCTCCTACGAGCAGTACTTC; CDR3 protein: CARPTRGPSSYEQYF
V gene: TRBV5-5; clone size: -; D gene: -; J gene: TRBJ2-5; CDR3 DNA: TGTGCCAGCAGCGTCGCGGAGACCCAGTACTTC; CDR3 protein: CASSVAETQYF
V gene: TRBV4-1; clone size: -; D gene: -; J gene: TRBJ2-3; CDR3 DNA: TGCGCCAGCAGCCAAGGACCTTTCGGGCGGTTGGTCACAGATACGCAGTATTTT; CDR3 protein: CASSQGPFGRLVTDTQYF
V gene: TRBV6-6; clone size: -; D gene: TRBD1; J gene: TRBJ2-7; CDR3 DNA: TGTGCCAGCAGCCAGGGACAGGGATCCTACGAGCAGTACTTC; CDR3 protein: CASSQGQGSYEQYF
V gene: TRBV6-1; clone size: -; D gene: TRBD1; J gene: TRBJ1-5; CDR3 DNA: TGTGCCAGCAGTGATCGGACAGGAGGATATAACAATCAGCCCCAGCATTTT; CDR3 protein: CASSDRTGGYNNQPQHF
V gene: TRBV3-1/TRBV3-2; clone size: few; D gene: -; J gene: TRBJ1-5; CDR3 DNA: TGTGCCAGCAGCCAGATACGACGACAGTATAGCAATCAGCCCCAGCATTTT; CDR3 protein: CASSQIRRQYSNQPQHF
V gene: TRBV2; clone size: -; D gene: -; J gene: TRBJ2-1; CDR3 DNA: TGTGCCAGCAGTGAAGAGGCTAATGAGCAGTTCTTC; CDR3 protein: CASSEEANEQFF
V gene: TRBV6-5; clone size: -; D gene: -; J gene: TRBJ1-2; CDR3 DNA: TGTGCCAGCAGGACGGTGTTTCGTGGCTACACCTTC; CDR3 protein: CASRTVFRGYTF
V gene: TRBV11-3; clone size: -; D gene: -; J gene: TRBJ2-2; CDR3 DNA: TGTGCCAGCAGCTTAGAAACCGGGGAGCTGTTTTTT; CDR3 protein: CASSLETGELFF
V gene: TRBV30; clone size: -; D gene: -; J gene: TRBJ1-1; CDR3 DNA: TGTGCCTCCCTTACCCCGGGGAGGGGGGCCACTGAAGCTTTCTTT; CDR3 protein: CASLTPGRGATEAFF
V gene: TRBV4-3; clone size: -; D gene: -; J gene: TRBJ2-1; CDR3 DNA: TGCGCCAGCAGCCAAGATACGTATAATGAGCAGTTCTTC; CDR3 protein: CASSQDTYNEQFF
V gene: TRBV7-2; clone size: few; D gene: -; J gene: TRBJ1-2; CDR3 DNA: TGTGCCAGCAGCTTCGGGACACAGAACTATGGCTACACCTTC; CDR3 protein: CASSFGTQNYGYTF
V gene: TRBV3-1/TRBV3-2; clone size: -; D gene: -; J gene: TRBJ2-4; CDR3 DNA: TGTGCCAGCAGCCAAGGGTCGTCGGGCACAGGAGGAAACATTCAGTACTTC; CDR3 protein: CASSQGSSGTGGNIQYF
V gene: TRBV7-3; clone size: -; D gene: -; J gene: TRBJ2-1; CDR3 DNA: TGTGCCAGCAGCGACTACGACAATGAGCAGTTCTTC; CDR3 protein: CASSDYDNEQFF
V gene: TRBV3-1/TRBV3-2; clone size: -; D gene: -; J gene: TRBJ2-1; CDR3 DNA: TGTGCCAGCAGCCAAGCACTATTCGGGGCCTCGGGTGAGCAGTTCTTC; CDR3 protein: CASSQALFGASGEQFF
V gene: TRBV14; clone size: -; D gene: TRBD2; J gene: TRBJ2-3; CDR3 DNA: TGTGCCAGCAGCCAAGTAGCGGGAAGCGCAGATACGCAGTATTTT; CDR3 protein: CASSQVAGSADTQYF
V gene: TRBV5-1; clone size: -; D gene: TRBD2; J gene: TRBJ2-7; CDR3 DNA: TGCGCCAGCAACCCCTCCAGCGGGAGTTCCCACGAGCAGTACTTC; CDR3 protein: CASNPSSGSSHEQYF
V gene: TRBV4-2; clone size: -; D gene: -; J gene: TRBJ2-7; CDR3 DNA: TGTGCCAGCAGCCAAGATAGGCTATCCGTCTCCTACGAGCAGTACTTC; CDR3 protein: CASSQDRLSVSYEQYF